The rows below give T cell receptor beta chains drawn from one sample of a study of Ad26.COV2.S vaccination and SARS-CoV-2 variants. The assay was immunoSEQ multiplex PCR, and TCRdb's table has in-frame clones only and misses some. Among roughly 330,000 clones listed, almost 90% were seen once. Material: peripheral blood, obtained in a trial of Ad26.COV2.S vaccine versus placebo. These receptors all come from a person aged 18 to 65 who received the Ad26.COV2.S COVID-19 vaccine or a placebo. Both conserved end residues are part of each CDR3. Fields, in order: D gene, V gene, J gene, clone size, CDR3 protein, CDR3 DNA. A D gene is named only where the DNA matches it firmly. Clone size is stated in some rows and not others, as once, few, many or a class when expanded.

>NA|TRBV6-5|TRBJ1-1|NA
CASSYGVRDTEAFF
TGTGCCAGCAGTTATGGCGTTAGGGACACTGAAGCTTTCTTT
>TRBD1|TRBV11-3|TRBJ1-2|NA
CASSPFDRVSGYTF
TGTGCCAGCAGCCCCTTTGACAGGGTTAGTGGCTACACCTTC
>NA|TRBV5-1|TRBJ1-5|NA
CASSLYKGEDQPQHF
TGCGCCAGCAGCTTGTACAAAGGGGAGGATCAGCCCCAGCATTTT
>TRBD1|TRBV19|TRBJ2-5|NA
CASSAGTGSRETQYF
TGTGCCAGTAGTGCTGGGACAGGGTCCCGAGAGACCCAGTACTTC
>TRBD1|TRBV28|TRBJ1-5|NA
CASSPTPVGTGPYSNQPQHF
TGTGCCAGCAGTCCGACCCCTGTCGGGACAGGGCCGTATAGCAATCAGCCCCAGCATTTT
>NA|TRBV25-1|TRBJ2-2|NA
CASSEFSTGELFF
TGTGCCAGCAGTGAGTTTAGCACCGGGGAGCTGTTTTTT
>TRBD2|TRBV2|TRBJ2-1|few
CASTWGGYNEQFF
TGTGCCAGCACCTGGGGGGGGTACAATGAGCAGTTCTTC
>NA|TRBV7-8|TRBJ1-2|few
CASSLGVYGYTF
TGTGCCAGCAGCTTAGGAGTCTATGGCTACACCTTC
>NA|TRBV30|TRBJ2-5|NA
CAWSVQWASGSWIYF
NA
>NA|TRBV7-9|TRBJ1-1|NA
CASSSRDEWTEAFF
TGTGCCAGCAGCAGCCGGGACGAGTGGACTGAAGCTTTCTTT
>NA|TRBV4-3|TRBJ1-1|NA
CASSPKRGDRVVGEAFF
TGCGCCAGCAGCCCCAAGAGGGGGGATAGGGTGGTGGGCGAAGCTTTCTTT
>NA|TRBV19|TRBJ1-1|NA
CASSIGEILSYTEAFF
TGTGCCAGTAGTATAGGGGAAATTTTGTCCTACACTGAAGCTTTCTTT
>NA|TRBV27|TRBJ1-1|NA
CASSLFRYDTEAFF
TGTGCCAGCAGTTTGTTTCGGTATGACACTGAAGCTTTCTTT
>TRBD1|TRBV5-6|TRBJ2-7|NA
CASSHRQGAYEQYF
TGTGCCAGCAGTCATCGACAGGGAGCCTACGAGCAGTACTTC
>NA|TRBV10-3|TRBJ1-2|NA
CAISAGPTF
TGTGCCATCAGTGCGGGTCCAACCTTC
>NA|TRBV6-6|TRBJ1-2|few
CASRETGYANYGYTF
TGTGCCAGCAGGGAAACAGGGTATGCTAACTATGGCTACACCTTC
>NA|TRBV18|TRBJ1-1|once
CASSQSENTEAFF
TGTGCCAGCTCACAGAGCGAGAACACTGAAGCTTTCTTT
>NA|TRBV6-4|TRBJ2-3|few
CASSDSLNTDTQYF
TGTGCCAGCAGTGACTCCCTGAACACAGATACGCAGTATTTT
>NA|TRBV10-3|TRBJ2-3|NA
CAIGLSTDTQYF
TGTGCCATCGGGTTGTCTACAGATACGCAGTATTTT
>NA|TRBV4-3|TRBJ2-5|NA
CASSQDTRETQYF
TGCGCCAGCAGCCAAGATACCAGAGAGACCCAGTACTTC
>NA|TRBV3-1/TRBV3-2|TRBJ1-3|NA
CATRSGQSSGNTIYF
TGTGCCACGCGGTCAGGACAGAGCTCTGGAAACACCATATATTTT
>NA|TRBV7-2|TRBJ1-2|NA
CASSFSLVGEFYGYTF
TGTGCCAGCAGCTTTTCTCTAGTGGGAGAATTCTATGGCTACACCTTC
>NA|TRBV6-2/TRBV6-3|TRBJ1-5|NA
CASSPATQGGNQPQHF
TGTGCCAGCAGTCCCGCCACACAGGGCGGCAATCAGCCCCAGCATTTT
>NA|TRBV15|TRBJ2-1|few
CATSREGAGSYNEQFF
TGTGCCACCAGCAGAGAAGGTGCAGGGAGCTACAATGAGCAGTTCTTC
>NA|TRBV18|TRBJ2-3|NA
CASSPLGTGQDTQYF
TGTGCCAGCTCACCCCTCGGGACCGGACAGGATACGCAGTATTTT
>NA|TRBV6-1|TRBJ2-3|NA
CASSDDRDTRTDTQYF
TGTGCCAGCAGTGACGACCGGGACACAAGGACGGATACGCAGTATTTT